These T cell receptor beta chains were read from a single sample in a study of blood T cell repertoires in COVID-19. The data were produced by immunoSEQ multiplex PCR, yet TCRdb's version contains in-frame clones alone and is incomplete. The sample has over 95,000 clones, around 85% seen once; the top ten hold 1.5% to 1.9%. The sequenced sample consisted of peripheral blood. The receptors were sampled from a man aged 50-60 years with acute or convalescent COVID-19. Both conserved end residues are trimmed from each CDR3. Fields, in order: V gene, clone size, CDR3 protein. Clone size is given for some rows only: seen once, a few or many times, or a class if the clone is expanded.

TRBV11-2	NA	ASSSLGHRVTDTQY
TRBV13	NA	ASSPRGRGETQY
TRBV28	NA	ASTLRGFGQPQH
TRBV30	NA	AWSVARGLEQPQH
TRBV24-1	once	ATSDLLFRGATNEKLF
TRBV11-2	NA	ASRAGGRNEQY
TRBV29-1	NA	SAIGQGLNTEAF
TRBV9	NA	ASSPKALAGGDTQY
TRBV3-1/TRBV3-2	NA	ASSRIPGQGYNEQF
TRBV6-5	NA	ASRDRGGNQPQH
TRBV4-1	NA	ASSQVLFGTTTLDEQF
TRBV5-1	NA	ASSLDGTIVNSPLH
TRBV14	NA	ASSPLHEQF
TRBV18	once	ASSPAGGEQY
TRBV6-5	NA	ASSLGGISNQPQH
TRBV11-3	once	ASSPGQGKTDTQY
TRBV6-1	NA	ASSLGQGNQPQH
TRBV28	NA	ASSLSRAGYGYT
TRBV5-1	NA	ASSLAQGAVNTEAF
TRBV19	NA	ASSRGQGGEAF
TRBV4-1	NA	ASSQETSGASSTDTQY
TRBV9	NA	ASSVVPMNSYGYT
TRBV19	NA	ASSGQGLNQPQH
TRBV29-1	few	SVGTGNSNQPQH
TRBV11-2	NA	ASSPDSHSNQPQH
TRBV9	NA	ASSVATPGTSAPLH
TRBV6-5	NA	ASSYSGRGNTEAF
TRBV28	NA	ASSLPGAFYEQY
TRBV10-3	NA	ATQSTDTQY
TRBV3-1/TRBV3-2	NA	ASSQLAGGQNLY
TRBV2	once	ASSGQRDYT
TRBV10-3	NA	AISEKGQNNSPLH